The clone carrying this T cell receptor (beta chain) was seen a handful of times. This sample stems from a study of shared clonotypes between healthy human individuals. Whole-study context: Three plates were used per donor for CD4 naive, three for CD4 memory, two for CD8 naive and one for CD8 memory.

Assay used: immunoSEQ multiplex PCR; TCRdb lists only in-frame clones, some missing. The sample shows approximately 2.5 million clones, around nine tenths of them seen only once. The investigators split CD4+ cells into a CD45RA+ naive subset and a CD45RA-negative memory subset. Sequencing was done on a sample of naive CD4+ T cells sorted from blood. Subset reported: CD45RA+ positively selected. The TCR originated in a man aged 18 to 29 in good health.

The CDR3 reads CAWSVRKSGELFF. The CDR3 coding sequence is TGTGCCTGGAGTGTCCGAAAATCCGGGGAGCTGTTTTTT. This sequence joins TRBV30 and TRBJ2-2; D unresolved. The V end lost 0 bases, the J end lost 6 bases, and 8 bases lay between the germline ends. CDR1 is GTSNPN, CDR2 SVGIG, per germline (reference sequence). This CDR3 contains 13 residues.